This entry lists 7 T cell receptor beta chains sequenced from one sample in a study of blood T cell repertoires in COVID-19. Assay used: immunoSEQ multiplex PCR; TCRdb lists only in-frame clones, some missing. The sample shows 100,000 to 150,000 clones, less than 90% of them seen only once. Sequenced: peripheral blood. These receptors were obtained from a man older than 75 with active or convalescent COVID-19.

The chain recombines TRBV9 with TRBJ2-2, with TRBD2 identical over 8 bases. The CDR3 length is 15 residues. Trimming at V came to 4 bases and at J to 5 bases, leaving 7 bases not matched to a gene. Germline-derived CDR1 and CDR2 are SGDLS and YYNGEE. The CDR3 DNA is TGTGCCAGCAGCCCCCTTGCGGGGGGAACCGGGGAGCTGTTTTTT. Protein sequence: CASSPLAGGTGELFF.

This chain links TRBV30 with TRBJ2-7; 8 bases match TRBD2. The CDR3 spans 13 residues. The germline V gene has CDR1 GTSNPN and CDR2 SVGIG (reference sequence). This chain's CDR3 is CASKRRREDEQYF. For the CDR3, the DNA is TGTGCTTCCAAGAGGAGGCGGGAGGACGAGCAGTACTTC.

The sample holds one count of this clone. The rearrangement joins TRBV19 to TRBJ1-5; possible D gene TRBD1, 6 bases. The CDR3 length is 14 residues. Trimming stripped 3 bases from V and 6 bases from J, with 12 bases between. CDR1 and CDR2 from the germline V gene are LNHDA and SQIVND (reference sequence). CDR3 DNA: TGTGCCAGTAGTATGGGGGGGCGCGCTCAGCCCCAGCATTTT. Protein: CASSMGGRAQPQHF.

V gene TRBV7-2 combines with J gene TRBJ1-2; the D is unclear. Germline loops: CDR1 SGHTA, CDR2 FQGNSA. This CDR3 has 15 amino acids. V was trimmed by 4 bases and J by 2 bases, leaving 14 bases between them. The CDR3 DNA reads TGTGCCAGCAGCTCCACTGAGGGCTTGAACTATGGCTACACCTTC. Translated: CASSSTEGLNYGYTF.

There are a few counts of this clone. The chain uses TRBV6-2 or TRBV6-3 and TRBJ2-4; 12 nucleotides line up with TRBD1. V lost 6 bases to trimming and J lost 3 bases; unmatched junction nucleotides: 6. The CDR3 consists of 16 residues. Germline V gives CDR1 MNHEY, CDR2 SVGEGT. This CDR3 is CASSQGQGAVKNIQYF. The CDR3 coding sequence is TGTGCCAGCAGCCAGGGACAGGGGGCGGTCAAAAACATTCAGTACTTC.

The chain carries TRBV7-2 and TRBJ2-5; 8 nucleotides match TRBD1. J was trimmed by 5 bases and V by 1 base; bases with no gene match: 3. CDR3 length equals 14 residues. From germline, CDR1 is SGHTA and CDR2 FQGNSA. DNA for the CDR3: TGTGCCAGCAGCTTAGACAGGGGGTGGGAGACCCAGTACTTC. Amino acid sequence: CASSLDRGWETQYF.

This clone was detected once. The rearrangement joins TRBV11-2 to TRBJ2-6; 9 nucleotides match TRBD1. This CDR3 contains 18 residues. The germline CDR1 and CDR2 sequences are SGHAT and FQNNGV. V lost 5 bases and J lost 4; bases outside the gene matches: 12. The chain's CDR3 is CASSPPGTGYSGANVLTF. The CDR3 bases are TGTGCCAGCAGCCCTCCCGGGACAGGGTATTCCGGGGCCAACGTCCTGACTTTC.